Each of the 15 T cell receptor beta chains below was sequenced from the same sample in a study of siplizumab effects on memory and regulatory T cells. Sequencing used immunoSEQ multiplex PCR; TCRdb keeps in-frame clones, though not all of them. Of roughly 80,000 clones listed, 87% were seen once; the top ten hold about 1.4%. Sequencing was performed on Tregs sorted from blood. The receptor source for this set is a human donor in good health.

The V call is TRBV19, the J call TRBJ1-2, with D perhaps matching TRBD1 (5 bases). The germline V gene encodes CDR1 LNHDA and CDR2 SQIVND (reference sequence). The CDR3 is 14 residues long. V was clipped by 5 bases and J by 2 bases, with 12 bases between them. CDR3 in DNA: TGTGCCAGTAGTCCAGGGTGGGACAACTATGGCTACACCTTC. It translates to CASSPGWDNYGYTF. The full variable domain, in which reference TRBV19 and TRBJ1-2 provide the parts outside the CDR3, is DGGITQSPKYLFRKEGQNVTLSCEQNLNHDAMYWYRQDPGQGLRLIYYSQIVNDFQKGDIAEGYSVSREKKESFPLTVTSAQKNPTAFYLCASSPGWDNYGYTFGSGTRLTVV.

This clone has just one count. V is TRBV29-1 and J is TRBJ1-3; 10 bases fit TRBD1. With 6 bases clipped from V and 2 bases from J, the junction kept 4 bases outside the gene matches. Germline V lookup: CDR1 SQVTM, CDR2 ANQGSEA. This CDR3 region has 14 residues. CDR3 amino acids: CSVSGQGAGNTIYF. The CDR3 region has the DNA TGCAGCGTCAGCGGACAGGGGGCTGGAAACACCATATATTTT.

The chain links TRBV6-6 to TRBJ1-1, with no clear D. Per germline, CDR1 MNHNY and CDR2 SVGAGI (reference sequence). The CDR3 has 13 amino acids. Trimming shortened V by 2 bases and J by 3 bases, and 7 bases separated the two germline ends. This chain's CDR3 is CASSYLGYTEAFF. CDR3 bases: TGTGCCAGCAGTTACCTGGGGTACACTGAAGCTTTCTTT.

This chain connects TRBV7-3 to TRBJ2-3; 11 bases align to TRBD1. The germline gives CDR1 SGHTA, CDR2 FQGTGA. With 9 bases clipped from V and 3 bases from J, the junction kept 2 bases outside the gene matches. The CDR3 spans 13 residues. The CDR3 sequence: CASRDRGTDTQYF. In DNA, the CDR3 is TGTGCCAGTAGGGACAGGGGGACAGATACGCAGTATTTT.

This clone was observed a single time. V and J are TRBV28 and TRBJ1-4; D unclear. Trimming took off 5 bases at V and 8 bases at J, with 9 bases between the two ends. This CDR3 has 12 residues. Germline V gene lookup returns CDR1 MDHEN and CDR2 SYDVKM. CDR3 coding DNA: TGTGCCAGCAGTGTGGAGAAGGAAAAACTGTTTTTT. Its translation is CASSVEKEKLFF. The variable domain in full, completed from reference TRBV28 and TRBJ1-4, reads DVKVTQSSRYLVKRTGEKVFLECVQDMDHENMFWYRQDPGLGLRLIYFSYDVKMKEKGDIPEGYSVSREKKERFSLILESASTNQTSMYLCASSVEKEKLFFGSGTQLSVL.

This rearrangement joins TRBV18 to TRBJ2-2; D is undetermined. V was shortened by 0 bases and J by 5 bases, with 16 bases between the two germline ends. CDR1 is KGHSH and CDR2 is LQKENI in the germline V gene. The CDR3 covers 17 residues. The CDR3 nucleotides are TGTGCCAGCTCACCACCGAGCATCTCGAGGACGACCGGGGAGCTGTTTTTT. Its translation: CASSPPSISRTTGELFF.

This sequence joins TRBV5-6 and TRBJ2-3; D may be TRBD1 (7 bases). V was cut by 6 bases and J by 5 bases, with 19 bases left in between. The CDR3 is made up of 15 amino acids. Germline CDR1 reads SGHDT; CDR2 reads YYEEEE. Here the CDR3 DNA reads TGTGCCAGCACCCCGACAGGGAGGTTTCAAGATACGCAGTATTTT. Residues: CASTPTGRFQDTQYF.

The rearrangement links TRBV7-6 to TRBJ2-7; no clear D. Germline CDR1 reads SGHVS; CDR2 reads FNYEAQ. The V and J ends lost 0 bases and 5 bases respectively, with 8 bases between them. CDR3 length: 13 amino acids. CDR3 in DNA: TGTGCCAGCAGCTTAGCGACCTACGACGAGCAGTACTTC. Protein: CASSLATYDEQYF.

The genes are TRBV5-1 and TRBJ2-5; 9 bases line up with TRBD1. CDR3 length: 15 residues. Trimming took 4 bases from V and 2 from J; bases not matched to a gene: 6. The germline gives CDR1 SGHRS, CDR2 YFSETQ. CDR3 sequence reads: CASSVGQGPQETQYF. The CDR3 DNA reads as TGCGCCAGCAGCGTGGGACAGGGCCCTCAAGAGACCCAGTACTTC.

The CDR3 nucleotides are TGTGCCAGCAGTGACTCGACGGGGGGGGCAGATACGCAGTATTTT. Translating it yields CASSDSTGGADTQYF. The chain carries TRBV6-4 and TRBJ2-3; 8 nucleotides agree with TRBD2. Germline trimming cut 0 bases from V and 4 bases from J; bases unmatched to any gene: 3. The CDR3 length is 15 residues. The germline CDR1 and CDR2 sequences are MRHNA and SNTAGT.

The gene calls are TRBV2 and TRBJ1-1; TRBD1 might be the D (6 bases). The CDR3 runs 15 residues. Germline-derived CDR1 and CDR2 are SNHLY and FYNNEI. V lost 3 bases, J lost 5 bases, and 16 bases lay in between. This CDR3 is CASSDALTGRTEAFF. CDR3 DNA sequence: TGTGCCAGCAGTGATGCCCTGACAGGTCGGACTGAAGCTTTCTTT.

CDR3 DNA sequence: TGTGCCAGCAGCCTCACTCCGGGACTAGCAGACGTTTACAATGAGCAGTTCTTC. Translated, it gives CASSLTPGLADVYNEQFF. The V gene is TRBV2, the J gene TRBJ2-1; 9 bases are a match to TRBD2. The CDR3 length is 18 residues. V was clipped by 6 bases and J by 4 bases; unmatched bases: 16. Germline CDR1 reads SNHLY; CDR2 reads FYNNEI.

This sequence joins TRBV7-9 and TRBJ1-1, with D uncertain. V was cut by 5 bases and J by 7 bases, with 14 bases left in between. Germline loops: CDR1 SEHNR, CDR2 FQNEAQ (reference sequence). CDR3 length equals 13 residues. The CDR3, as DNA: TGTGCCAGCAGCCCATTGGGGAGGGTTGAAGCTTTCTTT. Translated: CASSPLGRVEAFF.

V and J are TRBV5-1 and TRBJ2-7; 15 bases agree with TRBD2. J gave up 6 bases and V 4 bases, and 8 bases lay outside the gene matches. This CDR3 has 16 residues. Germline V gene lookup returns CDR1 SGHRS and CDR2 YFSETQ. The CDR3 nucleotides are TGCGCCAGCAGCCTAGGACTAGCGGGGGGGCCCACCGAGCAGTACTTC. This gives the protein CASSLGLAGGPTEQYF.

This clone was observed once. The chain combines TRBV5-5 with TRBJ1-3; tentatively, D is TRBD1 (6 bases). Germline CDR1 and CDR2: SGHKS and YYEKEE (reference sequence). Trimming took off 5 bases at V and 4 bases at J, with 13 bases between the two ends. The CDR3 is 14 amino acids. The CDR3 DNA reads as TGTGCCAGCAGGCAGGGGCCCACAGGAAACACCATATATTTT. It specifies CASRQGPTGNTIYF.